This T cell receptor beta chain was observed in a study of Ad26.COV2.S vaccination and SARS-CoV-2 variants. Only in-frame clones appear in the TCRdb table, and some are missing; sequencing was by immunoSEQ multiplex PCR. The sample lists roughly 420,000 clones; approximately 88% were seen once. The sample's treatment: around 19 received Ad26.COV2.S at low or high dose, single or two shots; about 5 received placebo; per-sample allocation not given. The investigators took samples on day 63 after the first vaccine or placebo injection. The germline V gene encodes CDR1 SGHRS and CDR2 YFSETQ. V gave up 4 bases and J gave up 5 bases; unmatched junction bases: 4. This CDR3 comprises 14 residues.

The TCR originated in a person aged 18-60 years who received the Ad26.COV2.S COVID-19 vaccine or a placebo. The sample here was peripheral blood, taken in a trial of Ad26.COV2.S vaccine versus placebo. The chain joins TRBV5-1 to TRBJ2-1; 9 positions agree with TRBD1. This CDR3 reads CASSVTGGHNEQFF. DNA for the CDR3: TGCGCCAGCAGCGTGACAGGGGGTCACAATGAGCAGTTCTTC.